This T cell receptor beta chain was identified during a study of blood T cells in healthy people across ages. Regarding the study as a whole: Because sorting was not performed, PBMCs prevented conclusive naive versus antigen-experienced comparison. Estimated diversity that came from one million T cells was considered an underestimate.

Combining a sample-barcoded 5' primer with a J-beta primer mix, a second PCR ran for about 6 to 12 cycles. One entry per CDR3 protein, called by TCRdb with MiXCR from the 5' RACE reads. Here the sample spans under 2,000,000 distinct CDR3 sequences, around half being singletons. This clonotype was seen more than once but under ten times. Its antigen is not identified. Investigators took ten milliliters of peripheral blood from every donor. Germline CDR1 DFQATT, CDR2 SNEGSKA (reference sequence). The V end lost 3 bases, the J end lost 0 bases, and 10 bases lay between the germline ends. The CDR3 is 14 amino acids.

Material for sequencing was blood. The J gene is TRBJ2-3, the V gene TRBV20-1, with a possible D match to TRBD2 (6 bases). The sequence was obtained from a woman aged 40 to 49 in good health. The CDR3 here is CSAREGPSTDTQYF. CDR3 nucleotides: TGCAGTGCTAGGGAGGGCCCTAGCACAGATACGCAGTATTTT.